The 15 T cell receptor beta chains below all came from one sample that was sequenced in a study of T cells in localized non-small cell lung cancer (dated by TCRdb to 2019 to 2021). Libraries were constructed by the immunoSEQ multiplex PCR assay. The table was pulled from immuneACCESS by TCRdb, which kept in-frame rearrangements only. Such tables lose some clones; where checked, under half of the loss comes from unresolved V genes, and the rest has no known cause. Across this sample there are about 1,100 clones, with roughly a quarter seen only once. The top ten clonotypes cover 15% to 20% of the sample. Sequences were derived from normal lung tissue next to the tumor, sampled before any cancer treatment. The receptor source for this set is a male donor aged 60 or over with stage I lung adenocarcinoma.

This rearrangement joins TRBV11-3 to TRBJ2-5, with TRBD1 as a possible D gene (6 bases). Trimming took off 4 bases at V and 5 bases at J, with 14 bases between the two ends. CDR1 is SGHNT, CDR2 YENEEA, per germline. This CDR3 has 14 amino acids. The CDR3 sequence is CASSSVGGRETQYF. The CDR3 DNA reads as TGTGCCAGCAGCTCGGTTGGGGGCAGGGAGACCCAGTACTTC. Filled out from reference TRBV11-3 and TRBJ2-5, the complete variable domain reads EAGVVQSPRYKIIEKKQPVAFWCNPISGHNTLYWYLQNLGQGPELLIRYENEEAVDDSQLPKDRFSAERLKGVDSTLKIQPAELGDSAVYLCASSSVGGRETQYFGPGTRLLVL.

This clone is labeled as medium-sized. The chain is built from TRBV2 and TRBJ1-2; TRBD1 is a possible D gene (6 bases). The V and J ends lost 7 bases and 4 bases respectively, with 19 bases between them. Per germline, CDR1 SNHLY and CDR2 FYNNEI. CDR3 length equals 15 residues. In DNA form, the CDR3 reads TGTGCCAGCAACGGCAGGGGAAAGGGTGCCTATGGCTACACCTTC. Translating it yields CASNGRGKGAYGYTF.

The chain carries TRBV11-3 and TRBJ2-5; either TRBD1 or TRBD2 may fit D (5 bases each). CDR3 length: 14 residues. Trimming shortened V by 4 bases and J by 0 bases, and 9 bases separated the two germline ends. The V gene's germline CDR1 is SGHNT and CDR2 YENEEA. This CDR3 is CASSYGTYQETQYF. The CDR3 nucleotides read TGTGCCAGCAGCTACGGGACCTACCAAGAGACCCAGTACTTC.

Relative to its sample, this clone is large (0.1 to 1%). The J gene is TRBJ2-1, the V gene TRBV11-3, with D tentatively TRBD2 (5 bases). The germline V gene has CDR1 SGHNT and CDR2 YENEEA. The CDR3 is 20 amino acids. V was clipped by 3 bases and J by 0 bases, with 24 bases between them. CDR3 DNA sequence: TGTGCCAGCAGCTTGGGGTCGGGGAAGAGAGCCTTTCCCTCCTACAATGAGCAGTTCTTC. Translation: CASSLGSGKRAFPSYNEQFF.

The gene calls are TRBV11-3 and TRBJ1-5; 9 bases are shared with TRBD1. Germline CDR1 SGHNT, CDR2 YENEEA. The V segment lost 5 bases and the J segment 2 bases; nucleotides outside the gene matches: 10. The CDR3 runs 17 residues. The DNA of the CDR3 is TGTGCCAGCAGCCAAACACAGGGGGCGCGGGGCAATCAGCCCCAGCATTTT. Its protein product is CASSQTQGARGNQPQHF.

The chain carries TRBV4-1 and TRBJ1-4; D is undetermined. The CDR3 contains 16 residues. Trimming stripped 0 bases from V and 7 bases from J, with 15 bases between. CDR1 and CDR2 from the germline V gene are MGHRA and YSYEKL. In nucleotides, the CDR3 is TGCGCCAGCAGCCAAGATTTTCGGGGTATAGGTGAAAAACTGTTTTTT. Its protein is CASSQDFRGIGEKLFF.

This clone was observed a few times. The chain joins TRBV19 to TRBJ2-3, with a tentative D call TRBD1 (5 bases). CDR1 is LNHDA, CDR2 SQIVND, per germline (reference sequence). The CDR3 loop spans 15 amino acids. V lost 3 bases and J 2 bases, leaving 12 bases between the germline ends. CDR3 sequence: CASSMGQGHTDTQYF. The CDR3 nucleotides are TGTGCCAGTAGTATGGGGCAGGGTCACACAGATACGCAGTATTTT.

The CDR3 DNA reads TGTGCCAGCAGCACAGGGGGGCAGCCCCAGCATTTT. This sequence encodes CASSTGGQPQHF. The V gene is TRBV6-8, the J gene TRBJ1-5; 8 bases fit TRBD1. J gave up 7 bases and V 6 bases, and 2 bases lay outside the gene matches. This CDR3 comprises 12 residues. CDR1 is MNHGY and CDR2 is SAAAGT in the germline V gene.

In this sample, this clone turned up a few times. The chain has TRBV19 and TRBJ2-7, with 10 positions matching TRBD1. CDR1 and CDR2 from the germline V gene are LNHDA and SQIVND (reference sequence). The CDR3 totals 14 residues. The V segment lost 5 bases and the J segment 2 bases; nucleotides outside the gene matches: 3. CDR3 region: CASSQGTGAYEQYF. In DNA form, the CDR3 reads TGTGCCAGTAGTCAAGGGACAGGGGCCTACGAGCAGTACTTC.

J is TRBJ1-1 and V is TRBV12-5; 8 bases are a match to TRBD1. CDR3 length: 12 residues. The germline gives CDR1 LGHNT, CDR2 FRNRAP. V shed 6 bases, J shed 7 bases, and the junction held 4 bases outside the gene matches. The CDR3 spells CASGDRVGEAFF. The CDR3 DNA follows: TGTGCTAGTGGGGACAGGGTCGGTGAAGCTTTCTTT.

The chain couples TRBV11-3 to TRBJ1-3, with D possibly being TRBD1 (5 bases). V lost 3 bases and J lost 2, with 11 bases in between. Germline V gene lookup returns CDR1 SGHNT and CDR2 YENEEA. The CDR3 runs 15 residues. CDR3 region: CASSLDQTAGNTIYF. The CDR3 nucleotides read TGTGCCAGCAGCTTGGACCAGACAGCTGGAAACACCATATATTTT.

This clone has just a few counts. The chain recombines TRBV9 with TRBJ2-1; D is perhaps TRBD1 (5 bases). Germline V gives CDR1 SGDLS, CDR2 YYNGEE. The CDR3 runs 14 residues. Trimming removed 2 bases at V and 5 bases at J, with 11 bases between. The CDR3: CASSVQPGNNEQFF. CDR3 in DNA: TGTGCCAGCAGCGTGCAGCCAGGGAACAATGAGCAGTTCTTC.

V gene TRBV23-1 combines with J gene TRBJ2-3; D uncertain. TRBV23-1 is recorded as an ORF, its role being uncertain. The CDR3 consists of 16 residues. Trimming shortened V by 4 bases and J by 0 bases, and 14 bases separated the two germline ends. The CDR3 reads CASSPQQSLSTDTQYF. The CDR3 coding sequence is TGCGCCAGCAGTCCACAACAGAGTTTGAGCACAGATACGCAGTATTTT.

This clone was seen just once. The chain has TRBV18 and TRBJ2-2, with D perhaps TRBD1 (6 bases). The germline gives CDR1 KGHSH, CDR2 LQKENI. With 3 bases removed from V and 2 bases from J, the gap between germline ends came to 10 bases. There are 15 residues in the CDR3. CDR3 protein: CASSPWGLNTGELFF. The CDR3 DNA is TGTGCCAGCTCACCCTGGGGGCTAAACACCGGGGAGCTGTTTTTT.

The chain joins TRBV30 to TRBJ1-2, with D maybe TRBD1 (5 bases). V shed 6 bases and J shed 7 bases, with 12 bases lying between them. CDR1 GTSNPN and CDR2 SVGIG come from the germline V gene (reference sequence). The CDR3 spans 11 residues. This CDR3 is CACPGQGGYTF. CDR3 DNA: TGTGCCTGTCCGGGCCAGGGTGGCTACACCTTC. Based on the CDR3 plus reference TRBV30 and TRBJ1-2, the full variable domain is SQTIHQWPATLVQPVGSPLSLECTVEGTSNPNLYWYRQAAGRGLQLLFYSVGIGQISSEVPQNLSASRPQDRQFILSSKKLLLSDSGFYLCACPGQGGYTFGSGTRLTVV.